This entry lists 31 T cell receptor beta chains sequenced from one sample in a study of blood T cell repertoires in COVID-19. This table comes from immunoSEQ multiplex PCR, and its TCRdb copy is limited to in-frame clones, with some not included. Among fewer than 80,000 clones listed, 75% to 90% were seen once. The sample comprised peripheral blood. The receptors stem from an elderly man with COVID-19, enrolled during active disease.

The chain has TRBV7-8 and TRBJ1-1; no reliable D call. V gave up 5 bases and J gave up 1 base, with 14 bases separating them. The germline gives CDR1 SGHVS, CDR2 FQNEAQ. The CDR3 length is 15 residues. The CDR3, as DNA: TGTGCCAGCAGCCCCATGGGCGGAGGGAACACTGAAGCTTTCTTT. It translates to CASSPMGGGNTEAFF.

The V call is TRBV4-2, the J call TRBJ2-7; TRBD2 is a possible D gene (5 bases). CDR3 size: 16 residues. Germline assignment: CDR1 LGHNA and CDR2 YNFKEQ. V lost 0 bases, J lost 0 bases, and 12 bases lay in between. CDR3 in amino acids: CASSQEFPGNSYEQYF. The DNA for the CDR3 is TGTGCCAGCAGCCAAGAATTTCCGGGAAACTCCTACGAGCAGTACTTC.

The genes are TRBV7-9 and TRBJ1-1; D remains unclear. This CDR3 has 16 residues. V was trimmed by 5 bases and J by 0 bases, leaving 16 bases between them. Germline V gene sequence: CDR1 SEHNR, CDR2 FQNEAQ (reference sequence). The chain's CDR3 is CASSQPRGILNTEAFF. CDR3 bases: TGTGCCAGCAGCCAACCCCGAGGCATCCTGAACACTGAAGCTTTCTTT.

V is TRBV9 and J is TRBJ1-1; 10 bases fit TRBD1. Germline loops: CDR1 SGDLS, CDR2 YYNGEE. The CDR3 loop spans 16 amino acids. Trimming took 0 bases from V and 11 from J; bases not matched to a gene: 13. This CDR3 is CASSVEPTGGLLGAFF. Here the CDR3 DNA reads TGTGCCAGCAGCGTAGAGCCGACAGGGGGCCTTCTCGGGGCTTTCTTT.

The chain uses TRBV5-1 and TRBJ2-3; 12 nucleotides agree with TRBD1. The trim removed 0 bases at V and 5 bases at J, leaving 4 bases unmatched. CDR1 is SGHRS, CDR2 YFSETQ, per germline. The length of the CDR3 is 16 residues. DNA for the CDR3: TGCGCCAGCAGCTTGGCGGGACAGGGGGCAGGAGATACGCAGTATTTT. Amino acids: CASSLAGQGAGDTQYF.

The chain has TRBV3-1 (or the pseudogene TRBV3-2) and TRBJ2-5; 8 bases line up with TRBD1. The CDR3 is made up of 15 amino acids. Germline CDR1 and CDR2: LGHDT and YNNKEL (reference sequence). V was pared by 1 base and J by 4 bases, with 5 bases of the junction left unmatched. DNA for the CDR3: TGTGCCAGCAGCCAAGTTCAGGGGGCGGGAGAGACCCAGTACTTC. Encoded protein: CASSQVQGAGETQYF.

The V call is TRBV10-3, the J call TRBJ1-2; TRBD1 aligns across 9 bases. The CDR3 is 16 residues long. Germline V gene data show CDR1 as ENHRY and CDR2 as SYGVKD. V lost 3 bases, J lost 2 bases, and 7 bases stayed unmatched. CDR3 nucleotides: TGTGCCATCAGTGACATTAACAGGGGGCGCAACTATGGCTACACCTTC. This sequence encodes CAISDINRGRNYGYTF.

This chain links TRBV5-1 with TRBJ2-7; TRBD1 matches 8 bases. The CDR3 extends over 15 amino acids. Trimming took 5 bases from V and 3 from J; bases not matched to a gene: 10. Germline CDR1 SGHRS, CDR2 YFSETQ. The CDR3 DNA reads TGCGCCAGCAGGCCTACAGGGGGAGACTTCTACGAGCAGTACTTC. Translated: CASRPTGGDFYEQYF.

The rearrangement joins TRBV11-2 to TRBJ1-2; TRBD1 matches 7 bases. From germline, CDR1 is SGHAT and CDR2 FQNNGV. This CDR3 is built from 14 residues. V gave up 1 base and J gave up 4 bases; unmatched junction bases: 3. In DNA form, the CDR3 reads TGTGCCAGCAGCTTAGCGGGACAGATCTATGGCTACACCTTC. This translates into CASSLAGQIYGYTF. Complete variable domain (other parts from reference TRBV11-2 and TRBJ1-2): EAGVAQSPRYKIIEKRQSVAFWCNPISGHATLYWYQQILGQGPKLLIQFQNNGVVDDSQLPKDRFSAERLKGVDSTLKIQPAKLEDSAVYLCASSLAGQIYGYTFGSGTRLTVV.

The DNA of the CDR3 is TGTGCCAGCAGTGAACGGGGGACAGGGGTCCGGGAGACCCAGTACTTC. The encoded protein is CASSERGTGVRETQYF. J is TRBJ2-5 and V is TRBV6-1; 10 bases are shared with TRBD1. The trim removed 2 bases at V and 5 bases at J, leaving 8 bases unmatched. The CDR3 consists of 16 residues. Germline V lookup: CDR1 MNHNS, CDR2 SASEGT.

As regards this clone: Other DNA sequences in the sample encode the same CDR3. The rearrangement uses TRBV19 and TRBJ1-5; 8 positions match TRBD1. Germline V lookup: CDR1 LNHDA, CDR2 SQIVND (reference sequence). V lost 5 bases to trimming and J lost 4 bases; unmatched junction nucleotides: 4. The CDR3 totals 14 residues. The CDR3: CASSQRQGNQPQHF. In DNA, the CDR3 is TGTGCCAGTAGTCAGAGACAGGGGAATCAGCCCCAGCATTTT.

J is TRBJ2-1 and V is TRBV5-8; TRBD2 matches 10 bases. This CDR3 is built from 15 residues. V dropped 4 bases and J dropped 6; count of bases not matched to a gene: 7. CDR1 SGHTS and CDR2 YDEGEE come from the germline V gene. CDR3 sequence reads: CASSPLAGAINEQFF. The CDR3 nucleotides are TGTGCCAGCAGCCCGCTAGCGGGGGCGATCAATGAGCAGTTCTTC. The full variable domain, completed using reference TRBV5-8 and TRBJ2-1, is EAGVTQSPTHLIKTRGQQATLRCSPISGHTSVYWYQQALGLGLQFLLWYDEGEERNRGNFPPRFSGRQFPNYSSELNVNALELEDSALYLCASSPLAGAINEQFFGPGTRLTVL.

This chain connects TRBV6-5 to TRBJ1-1; 10 nucleotides agree with TRBD1. The junction had 7 bases not matched to a gene; V was cut back by 5 bases and J by 4 bases. CDR1 and CDR2 from the germline V gene are MNHEY and SVGAGI. The CDR3 sequence is 15 residues long. The CDR3 nucleotides are TGTGCCAGCAGTCCTCGACAGGGGGCGAGCACTGAAGCTTTCTTT. Encoded protein: CASSPRQGASTEAFF.

V usage is TRBV11-3 and J usage is TRBJ2-5; 7 bases are shared with TRBD1. Germline CDR1 is SGHNT and CDR2 is YENEEA. The J segment lost 5 bases and the V segment lost 5 bases, leaving 11 bases of the junction unmatched. The length of the CDR3 is 15 residues. The CDR3: CASSPQGRRGETQYF. The CDR3 DNA follows: TGTGCCAGCAGCCCACAGGGGCGCCGCGGGGAGACCCAGTACTTC.

The rearrangement uses TRBV19 and TRBJ1-4, with 8 positions matching TRBD1. CDR3 length: 13 residues. J lost 5 bases, V lost 8 bases, and 4 bases had no gene match. CDR1 LNHDA and CDR2 SQIVND come from the germline V gene (reference sequence). The CDR3 DNA follows: TGTGCCAGTTCGACAGGGGCGAATGAAAAACTGTTTTTT. This translates into CASSTGANEKLFF. The full variable domain, with the rest looked up from reference TRBV19 and TRBJ1-4, is DGGITQSPKYLFRKEGQNVTLSCEQNLNHDAMYWYRQDPGQGLRLIYYSQIVNDFQKGDIAEGYSVSREKKESFPLTVTSAQKNPTAFYLCASSTGANEKLFFGSGTQLSVL.

The V call is TRBV21-1, the J call TRBJ1-4; the table's D call, TRBD1, has no DNA check behind it. TRBV21-1 is given as a pseudogene. This CDR3 region has 16 residues. CDR3 region: CASSKVGGQKSEKLFF. The CDR3, as DNA: TGTGCCAGCAGCAAAGTAGGGGGACAGAAGAGTGAAAAACTGTTTTTT.

A single count supports this clone. The chain combines TRBV9 with TRBJ1-6; D uncertain. This CDR3 has 16 residues. The V and J ends lost 4 bases and 2 bases respectively, with 13 bases between them. Germline V gene data show CDR1 as SGDLS and CDR2 as YYNGEE. The CDR3 loop reads CASSPGRLAYNSPLHF. The CDR3 bases are TGTGCCAGCAGCCCGGGGAGGTTGGCCTATAATTCACCCCTCCACTTT.

The chain uses TRBV27 and TRBJ1-1, with TRBD1 as a possible D gene (5 bases). Trimming took off 0 bases at V and 1 base at J, with 6 bases between the two ends. From germline, CDR1 is MNHEY and CDR2 SMNVEV (reference sequence). The CDR3 length is 14 residues. The CDR3 DNA is TGTGCCAGCAGTTTATCCGGACAGAACACTGAAGCTTTCTTT. Residues: CASSLSGQNTEAFF.

This CDR3 is CASSVSGGRGETQYF. CDR3 DNA sequence: TGTGCCAGTAGTGTTAGCGGGGGGCGAGGAGAGACCCAGTACTTC. V gene TRBV19 combines with J gene TRBJ2-5; 10 bases fit TRBD2. The CDR3 extends over 15 amino acids. Germline V CDR1 and CDR2: LNHDA, SQIVND (reference sequence). Trimming took 5 bases from V and 4 from J; bases not matched to a gene: 7.

The gene calls are TRBV27 and TRBJ1-2, with no clear D. Trimming stripped 5 bases from V and 2 bases from J, with 9 bases between. Germline V gene data show CDR1 as MNHEY and CDR2 as SMNVEV (reference sequence). This CDR3 comprises 13 residues. CDR3 residues: CASSPTENYGYTF. The DNA of the CDR3 is TGTGCCAGCAGTCCGACGGAGAACTATGGCTACACCTTC.

The J gene is TRBJ2-1, the V gene TRBV19; 7 bases line up with TRBD2. Trimming took 5 bases from V and 4 from J; bases not matched to a gene: 14. This CDR3 region has 17 residues. Per the germline V gene, CDR1 is LNHDA and CDR2 is SQIVND (reference sequence). CDR3 residues: CASSQTPPAGTYNEQFF. The CDR3 region has the DNA TGTGCCAGTAGTCAGACCCCACCAGCGGGGACTTACAATGAGCAGTTCTTC.

The chain is built from TRBV7-2 and TRBJ1-1; 8 positions match TRBD1. The V segment lost 4 bases and the J segment 5 bases; nucleotides outside the gene matches: 9. Germline CDR1 reads SGHTA; CDR2 reads FQGNSA. The CDR3 covers 15 residues. CDR3 nucleotides: TGTGCCAGCAGCTCTACGACAGGGGCAGGTACTGAAGCTTTCTTT. It specifies CASSSTTGAGTEAFF. Combining the CDR3 with reference TRBV7-2 and TRBJ1-1 gives the whole variable domain GAGVSQSPSNKVTEKGKDVELRCDPISGHTALYWYRQSLGQGLEFLIYFQGNSAPDKSGLPSDRFSAERTGGSVSTLTIQRTQQEDSAVYLCASSSTTGAGTEAFFGQGTRLTVV.

This clone is a singleton in its sample. V usage is TRBV11-3 and J usage is TRBJ2-2; 8 bases fit TRBD1. Germline V gene lookup returns CDR1 SGHNT and CDR2 YENEEA. Unmatched junction bases numbered 12, after V lost 7 bases and J lost 2 bases. This CDR3 spans 17 amino acids. CDR3 coding DNA: TGTGCCAGCAACCAACGAGGACAGGGCATAAACACCGGGGAGCTGTTTTTT. Translation gives CASNQRGQGINTGELFF. The complete variable domain, with remaining parts taken from reference TRBV11-3 and TRBJ2-2, reads EAGVVQSPRYKIIEKKQPVAFWCNPISGHNTLYWYLQNLGQGPELLIRYENEEAVDDSQLPKDRFSAERLKGVDSTLKIQPAELGDSAVYLCASNQRGQGINTGELFFGEGSRLTVL.

The CDR3 region is CASSSSRGQPQHF. Written as DNA, the CDR3 is TGTGCCAGCAGCTCCTCGCGAGGGCAGCCCCAGCATTTT. The V call is TRBV7-3, the J call TRBJ1-5; D is undetermined. CDR3 length: 13 amino acids. Trimming pared 4 bases from V and 7 bases from J, leaving 11 bases between. In germline, CDR1 is SGHTA, CDR2 FQGTGA.

V and J are TRBV7-8 and TRBJ1-2; perhaps TRBD1 as D (6 bases). The CDR3 extends over 18 amino acids. CDR1 and CDR2 from the germline V gene are SGHVS and FQNEAQ. Between the trimmed V and J ends, which lost 5 bases and 2 bases, there was a span of 24 bases. The CDR3: CASSRPPFRQAANYGYTF. CDR3 sequence (DNA): TGTGCCAGCAGCCGACCACCGTTCAGACAGGCGGCAAACTATGGCTACACCTTC. The complete variable domain, with remaining parts taken from reference TRBV7-8 and TRBJ1-2, reads GAGVSQSPRYKVAKRGQDVALRCDPISGHVSLFWYQQALGQGPEFLTYFQNEAQLDKSGLPSDRFFAERPEGSVSTLKIQRTQQEDSAVYLCASSRPPFRQAANYGYTFGSGTRLTVV.

This rearrangement joins TRBV12-3 or TRBV12-4 to TRBJ1-5; no firm D call. CDR3 size: 13 residues. V was cut by 4 bases and J by 5 bases, with 9 bases left in between. This CDR3 is CASSYRADQPQHF. Written as DNA, the CDR3 is TGTGCCAGCAGTTACAGAGCCGATCAGCCCCAGCATTTT.

V gene TRBV5-3 combines with J gene TRBJ1-2; D gene ambiguous. TRBV5-3 falls under the ORF class, with uncertain function. V lost 2 bases and J lost 2, with 10 bases in between. The CDR3 sequence is 14 residues long. CDR3 coding DNA: TGTGCCAGAAGCTTCTCCCCTCTAAACTATGGCTACACCTTC. It is translated as CARSFSPLNYGYTF.

The sample holds a few counts of this clone. The chain recombines TRBV2 with TRBJ1-4, with D possibly matching TRBD1 (6 bases). The germline V gene has CDR1 SNHLY and CDR2 FYNNEI. V gave up 4 bases and J gave up 3 bases, with 9 bases separating them. The CDR3 loop spans 14 amino acids. As DNA, the CDR3 is TGTGCCAGCAGTGCGGACAGCGCTAATGAAAAACTGTTTTTT. This translates into CASSADSANEKLFF. Drawing the rest from reference TRBV2 and TRBJ1-4, the complete variable domain is EPEVTQTPSHQVTQMGQEVILRCVPISNHLYFYWYRQILGQKVEFLVSFYNNEISEKSEIFDDQFSVERPDGSNFTLKIRSTKLEDSAMYFCASSADSANEKLFFGSGTQLSVL.

The V gene is TRBV5-1, the J gene TRBJ1-5; D gene uncertain. V dropped 4 bases and J dropped 5 bases, with 19 bases sitting between them. The CDR3 is 16 residues long. Per germline, CDR1 SGHRS and CDR2 YFSETQ. This chain's CDR3 is CASSLGSPGADQPQHF. The CDR3 region has the DNA TGCGCCAGCAGCCTCGGCTCGCCCGGCGCGGATCAGCCCCAGCATTTT. The full variable domain, with the rest looked up from reference TRBV5-1 and TRBJ1-5, is KAGVTQTPRYLIKTRGQQVTLSCSPISGHRSVSWYQQTPGQGLQFLFEYFSETQRNKGNFPGRFSGRQFSNSRSEMNVSTLELGDSALYLCASSLGSPGADQPQHFGDGTRLSIL.

The chain joins TRBV5-1 to TRBJ1-1; no definite D call. The CDR3 length is 15 residues. Trimming removed 0 bases from V and 3 bases from J, with 12 bases in between. Per germline, CDR1 SGHRS and CDR2 YFSETQ. The CDR3 DNA is TGCGCCAGCAGCTTGGGGGCCCTCAAGGACACTGAAGCTTTCTTT. Translated, it gives CASSLGALKDTEAFF.

The chain recombines TRBV7-2 with TRBJ1-2; 8 nucleotides line up with TRBD1. The CDR3 has 15 residues. V was clipped by 5 bases and J by 0 bases; unmatched bases: 5. Germline values: CDR1 SGHTA, CDR2 FQGNSA. The CDR3 here is CASSPRTGSNYGYTF. The CDR3 nucleotides read TGTGCCAGCAGCCCCCGGACAGGGTCTAACTATGGCTACACCTTC.